This is a list of T cell receptor beta chains from one sample in a study of blood T cell repertoires in COVID-19. Data came from immunoSEQ multiplex PCR; TCRdb stores just in-frame clones and leaves some out. The sample has under 90,000 clones, about 80% seen once. The sequencing sample was made of peripheral blood. The origin of the receptors is a human donor in a cohort sampled during active COVID-19. CDR3s include the opening cysteine and the closing phenylalanine or tryptophan. Fields, in order: J gene, V gene, D gene, clone size, CDR3 DNA, CDR3 protein. The D gene is left open where the match is weak. Expanded clones get a size class; other rows say once, few or many, or leave the size out.

TRBJ1-2,TRBV4-2,TRBD1,-,TGTGCCAGCAGCCAAGGGGGACAGGGGACTAACTATGGCTACACCTTC,CASSQGGQGTNYGYTF
TRBJ2-2,TRBV24-1,-,medium-sized,TGTGCCACCAGTGATCACAGGGACGCCGGGGAGCTGTTTTTT,CATSDHRDAGELFF
TRBJ1-2,TRBV6-1,-,-,TGTGCCAGCAGTGAAACCCAGTTCGGGGTAGGAGGCTACACCTTC,CASSETQFGVGGYTF
TRBJ2-1,TRBV30,TRBD2,-,TGTGCCTGGAGTGTAGGGGCTAGCGGGAGATCCTACAATGAGCAGTTCTTC,CAWSVGASGRSYNEQFF
TRBJ2-7,TRBV6-2/TRBV6-3,TRBD1,-,TGTGCCAGCAGTTATGCGGCGGACAGGTCGAACGAGCAGTACTTC,CASSYAADRSNEQYF
TRBJ2-3,TRBV6-6,TRBD2,-,TGTGCCAGCAGTGGGCAAGCGGGAGTCACAGATACGCAGTATTTT,CASSGQAGVTDTQYF
TRBJ1-1,TRBV18,TRBD1,-,TGTGCCAGCTCACCACTGGGACAGGTGGTATGGGCTTTCTTT,CASSPLGQVVWAFF
TRBJ1-1,TRBV5-1,-,-,TGCGCCAGCAGCCCAGGACAAGACACTGAAGCTTTCTTT,CASSPGQDTEAFF
TRBJ2-6,TRBV7-8,-,-,TGTGCCGACAGACAGGTTCCTGGGGCCAACGTCCTGACTTTC,CADRQVPGANVLTF
TRBJ2-1,TRBV5-1,-,-,TGCGCCAGCAGCTTGGAAGGGGCCCCGCCCTACAATGAGCAGTTCTTC,CASSLEGAPPYNEQFF
TRBJ1-6,TRBV7-2,TRBD1,-,TGTGCCAGCAGCTCTAGGACAGGGATTGGCTCACCCCTCCACTTT,CASSSRTGIGSPLHF
TRBJ1-6,TRBV6-5,-,-,TGTGCCAGCACGGAGGGCCCGAATTCACCCCTCCACTTT,CASTEGPNSPLHF
TRBJ1-4,TRBV19,TRBD1,-,TGTGCCAGTAGAAACAGGGGGGATGAAAAACTGTTTTTT,CASRNRGDEKLFF
TRBJ1-2,TRBV28,-,-,TGTGCCAGCAGGGCGCAGGGAGGTGATTATGGCTACACCTTC,CASRAQGGDYGYTF
TRBJ1-2,TRBV6-2/TRBV6-3,-,-,TGTGCCAGCAGTTCGTCAGGGCCGACAGCTAACTATGGCTACACCTTC,CASSSSGPTANYGYTF
TRBJ1-4,TRBV27,-,-,TGTGCCAGCAGTTTTGACAGAACGGGAACTAATGAAAAACTGTTTTTT,CASSFDRTGTNEKLFF
TRBJ1-3,TRBV19,-,-,TGTGCCAGTAACCGCGGACTACTCTCTGGAAACACCATATATTTT,CASNRGLLSGNTIYF
TRBJ2-1,TRBV6-4,TRBD2,few,TGTGCCACCTCCGGACTAGCGGGGCCGAATGAGCAGTTCTTC,CATSGLAGPNEQFF
TRBJ2-3,TRBV7-9,TRBD2,-,TGTGCCAGCAGCAAGGGACTAGGAGGGCCAGATACGCAGTATTTT,CASSKGLGGPDTQYF
TRBJ2-3,TRBV7-2,-,-,TGTGCCAGCACTCTGGGCGGGAGCACAGATACGCAGTATTTT,CASTLGGSTDTQYF
TRBJ2-4,TRBV6-5,-,-,TGTGCCAGCAGTTACCTCTCGAGGGGGGCCAAAAACATTCAGTACTTC,CASSYLSRGAKNIQYF
TRBJ2-7,TRBV7-2,TRBD1,-,TGTGCCAGCAGCTACGGGACAGGGTTAAACGAGCAGTACTTC,CASSYGTGLNEQYF
TRBJ1-1,TRBV5-1,TRBD1,-,TGCGCCAGCAGCCATGCCCGGACAGGGGGGACTGAAGCTTTCTTT,CASSHARTGGTEAFF
TRBJ2-5,TRBV6-2/TRBV6-3,-,many,TGTGCCAGCAGTGTCGGGGGGCCTCAAGAGACCCAGTACTTC,CASSVGGPQETQYF
TRBJ1-1,TRBV7-2,TRBD1,-,TGTGCCAGCAGCTTGGGACAGGGAAACACTGAAGCTTTCTTT,CASSLGQGNTEAFF
TRBJ2-2,TRBV9,-,-,TGTGCCAGCAGCGCGGACATCTCGAACACCGGGGAGCTGTTTTTT,CASSADISNTGELFF
TRBJ1-1,TRBV11-2,TRBD1,-,TGTGCCAGCAGCGCGGACAGGGAGACTGAAGCTTTCTTT,CASSADRETEAFF
TRBJ2-3,TRBV6-2/TRBV6-3,TRBD2,-,TGTGCCAGCAGTTACCGGACTAGCGGGAGGGCCGGTACAGATACGCAGTATTTT,CASSYRTSGRAGTDTQYF
TRBJ2-2,TRBV10-1,-,-,TGCGCCAGCAGTGAGGGGGGGGAGCGGAGGGGGTGCACCGGGGAGCTGTTTTTT,CASSEGGERRGCTGELFF
TRBJ1-3,TRBV30,-,-,TGTGCCTGGAGTCAGGGGCGGTATGGAAACACCATATATTTT,CAWSQGRYGNTIYF
TRBJ2-5,TRBV28,-,-,TGTGCCAGCAGTTTATTGTCGGGCAGGGGAGAGACCCAGTACTTC,CASSLLSGRGETQYF
TRBJ2-2,TRBV7-9,-,-,TGTGCCAGCAGCTCCCGCTTAGGGGGAAGGACTCGCTACGCCGGGGAGCTGTTTTTT,CASSSRLGGRTRYAGELFF
TRBJ2-5,TRBV7-9,-,-,TGTGCCAGCAGCTTATCGACAGGCGGAGAGACCCAGTACTTC,CASSLSTGGETQYF
TRBJ1-2,TRBV27,TRBD1,few,TGTGCCAGCAGTTCCCCGGGACAGGGAGTGATTGGCTACACCTTC,CASSSPGQGVIGYTF
TRBJ2-4,TRBV20-1,TRBD1,once,TGCAGTGCTAGTTCGGGACAGGGTGCGATCGAAAACATTCAGTACTTC,CSASSGQGAIENIQYF
TRBJ1-5,TRBV19,TRBD1,-,TGTGCCAGTAGTATAGGTTGGACAGGGCTTGGGCAGCCCCAGCATTTT,CASSIGWTGLGQPQHF
TRBJ1-2,TRBV20-1,-,-,TGCAGTGCGCCAAGCAGGGCCCGCTACACCTTC,CSAPSRARYTF
TRBJ2-3,TRBV2,TRBD1,-,TGTGCCAGCACCGACCAGGGGGCGAGCACAGATACGCAGTATTTT,CASTDQGASTDTQYF
TRBJ1-2,TRBV27,-,-,TGTGCCAGCAGTTTATCGCGACAGTCATATGGCTACACCTTC,CASSLSRQSYGYTF
TRBJ1-5,TRBV6-1,-,-,TGTGCCAGCAGTGAACGGACAGTACCCAATCAGCCCCAGCATTTT,CASSERTVPNQPQHF
TRBJ1-4,TRBV28,-,-,TGTGCCAGCAGTCCAAGGGGGGGAAAACTGTTTTTT,CASSPRGGKLFF
TRBJ2-3,TRBV9,-,once,TGTGCCAGCAGCCCCCAAATTGAGGCAGATACGCAGTATTTT,CASSPQIEADTQYF
TRBJ2-1,TRBV7-2,-,-,TGTGCCAGCAGCTCACAGAGATACAATGAGCAGTTCTTC,CASSSQRYNEQFF